The 32 T cell receptor beta chains below come from one sample, sequenced in a study of radiotherapy plus CTLA-4 blockade in lung cancer. Here immunoSEQ multiplex PCR was the method, and the copy in TCRdb shows in-frame clones only, minus some. Found here are 50,000 to 70,000 clones, around four fifths of them singletons; the top ten hold less than 4.5%. The input for sequencing was peripheral blood, taken from a patient treated with radiotherapy plus ipilimumab. Receptors originate from a human donor with non-small cell lung cancer who had a partial response to radiotherapy plus ipilimumab.

V is TRBV4-1 and J is TRBJ2-7, with TRBD1 matching over 11 bases. V lost 4 bases to trimming and J lost 7 bases; unmatched junction nucleotides: 9. The CDR3 loop spans 15 amino acids. CDR1 and CDR2 (germline): MGHRA, YSYEKL. CDR3 residues: CASSPHGQGAREQYF. For the CDR3, the DNA is TGCGCCAGCAGCCCTCATGGACAGGGGGCGCGGGAGCAGTACTTC.

The sample holds a few counts of this clone. V is TRBV5-8 and J is TRBJ2-7; 9 nucleotides agree with TRBD1. CDR3 length equals 15 residues. The germline V gene has CDR1 SGHTS and CDR2 YDEGEE. V lost 0 bases to trimming and J lost 5 bases; unmatched junction nucleotides: 6. CDR3 bases: TGTGCCAGCAGCTTGGGTAGGACAGGGGTGGACGAGCAGTACTTC. Translating gives CASSLGRTGVDEQYF.

The V call is TRBV5-8, the J call TRBJ1-5; a possible D gene is TRBD1 (6 bases). The CDR3 is made up of 15 amino acids. Germline values: CDR1 SGHTS, CDR2 YDEGEE. The V end was cut by 6 bases, the J end by 0 bases, with 13 bases between. For the CDR3, the DNA is TGTGCCAGCAACTTCGGGGGGCCTAGCAATCAGCCCCAGCATTTT. This gives the protein CASNFGGPSNQPQHF.

The chain couples TRBV5-1 to TRBJ1-3; TRBD1 agrees at 7 bases. In germline, CDR1 is SGHRS, CDR2 YFSETQ. J gave up 3 bases and V 0 bases, and 3 bases lay outside the gene matches. The CDR3 is 15 amino acids. Here the CDR3 reads CASSLEGARGNTIYF. CDR3 DNA: TGCGCCAGCAGCTTGGAGGGGGCGCGTGGAAACACCATATATTTT.

The rearrangement uses TRBV10-3 and TRBJ2-1; TRBD2 aligns across 13 bases. Trimming cost V 2 bases and J 0 bases; bases outside gene matches: 7. Germline-derived CDR1 and CDR2 are ENHRY and SYGVKD. The CDR3 is made up of 19 amino acids. The CDR3 sequence: CAISEPGTSGTRSYNEQFF. The CDR3 coding sequence is TGTGCCATCAGTGAGCCTGGGACTAGCGGGACCCGCTCCTACAATGAGCAGTTCTTC.

This clone was counted between two and nine times. The V call is TRBV10-3, the J call TRBJ1-6; D not certain. The V end lost 2 bases, the J end lost 3 bases, and 11 bases lay between the germline ends. The CDR3 covers 16 residues. Germline-derived CDR1 and CDR2 are ENHRY and SYGVKD. This chain's CDR3 is CAISETGENYNSPLHF. The CDR3 DNA reads as TGTGCCATCAGTGAGACGGGAGAGAACTATAATTCACCCCTCCACTTT.

The J gene is TRBJ1-1, the V gene TRBV13; no firm D call. CDR1 PRHDT and CDR2 FYEKMQ come from the germline V gene (reference sequence). V lost 2 bases, J lost 1 base, and 11 bases lay in between. This CDR3 region has 15 residues. CDR3 sequence (DNA): TGTGCCAGCAGCTTAATCGGGGAGGGGAACACTGAAGCTTTCTTT. Amino acids: CASSLIGEGNTEAFF.

The chain combines TRBV29-1 with TRBJ1-2; D uncertain. V was trimmed by 4 bases and J by 6 bases, leaving 6 bases between them. The CDR3 is 10 amino acids. Germline lookup yields CDR1 SQVTM and CDR2 ANQGSEA. CDR3 protein: CSVGANGYTF. CDR3 nucleotide sequence: TGCAGCGTTGGAGCGAATGGCTACACCTTC.

The V call is TRBV30, the J call TRBJ2-6, with a possible D match to TRBD1 (7 bases). CDR3 length: 15 residues. The germline V gene encodes CDR1 GTSNPN and CDR2 SVGIG (reference sequence). Trimming shortened V by 8 bases and J by 0 bases, and 14 bases separated the two germline ends. CDR3 sequence (DNA): TGTGCCACCCCAGGGGGGAGCTCTGGGGCCAACGTCCTGACTTTC. Translated, it gives CATPGGSSGANVLTF.

V and J are TRBV18 and TRBJ2-7; TRBD2 matches at 9 bases. The trim removed 3 bases at V and 2 bases at J, leaving 2 bases unmatched. Germline-derived CDR1 and CDR2 are KGHSH and LQKENI. The CDR3 loop spans 14 amino acids. The CDR3 DNA sequence: TGTGCCAGCTCACCTAGCGGGGGTACCTACGAGCAGTACTTC. It codes for CASSPSGGTYEQYF. The full variable domain, with the rest looked up from reference TRBV18 and TRBJ2-7, is NAGVMQNPRHLVRRRGQEARLRCSPMKGHSHVYWYRQLPEEGLKFMVYLQKENIIDESGMPKERFSAEFPKEGPSILRIQQVVRGDSAAYFCASSPSGGTYEQYFGPGTRLTVT.

The chain recombines TRBV7-6 with TRBJ2-3; D is perhaps TRBD1 (5 bases). This CDR3 is built from 17 residues. Trimming removed 2 bases at V and 4 bases at J, with 19 bases between. The germline gives CDR1 SGHVS, CDR2 FNYEAQ. The DNA for the CDR3 is TGTGCCAGCAGCTTACTACCAGGGTTTCGGTCAGCAGATACGCAGTATTTT. It codes for CASSLLPGFRSADTQYF.

The rearrangement uses TRBV5-5 and TRBJ2-5; a possible D gene is TRBD1 (6 bases). Trimming took 0 bases from V and 2 from J, leaving 14 bases between them. Germline V gene lookup returns CDR1 SGHKS and CDR2 YYEKEE (reference sequence). The CDR3 is 16 amino acids. In DNA, the CDR3 is TGTGCCAGCAGCTTGGCCCCCGGACAGCTTCAAGAGACCCAGTACTTC. Its protein product is CASSLAPGQLQETQYF.

V is TRBV27 and J is TRBJ2-7, with a tentative D call TRBD2 (6 bases). The CDR3 sequence is 15 residues long. Trimming left V 6 bases short and J 1 base short, with 16 bases between. The germline V gene has CDR1 MNHEY and CDR2 SMNVEV (reference sequence). The CDR3 sequence: CASSRGRTRSYEQYF. CDR3 coding DNA: TGTGCCAGCAGCCGGGGGAGGACACGTTCCTACGAGCAGTACTTC.

J is TRBJ2-7 and V is TRBV9; 9 nucleotides line up with TRBD1. Germline CDR1 reads SGDLS; CDR2 reads YYNGEE. V gave up 5 bases and J gave up 9 bases; unmatched junction bases: 12. The CDR3 is 14 amino acids. In DNA, the CDR3 is TGTGCCAGCAGTGCCGGGACAGGGATATTGGGGCAGTACTTC. Its protein product is CASSAGTGILGQYF.

The J gene is TRBJ1-1, the V gene TRBV19; no clear D. Trimming left V 8 bases short and J 0 bases short, with 19 bases between. The V gene's germline CDR1 is LNHDA and CDR2 SQIVND (reference sequence). The CDR3 has 16 amino acids. In DNA, the CDR3 is TGTGCCAGTTTCTCCCTTATCGAAGACTTGAACACTGAAGCTTTCTTT. Protein product: CASFSLIEDLNTEAFF. The entire variable domain, with the rest obtained from reference TRBV19 and TRBJ1-1, is as follows: DGGITQSPKYLFRKEGQNVTLSCEQNLNHDAMYWYRQDPGQGLRLIYYSQIVNDFQKGDIAEGYSVSREKKESFPLTVTSAQKNPTAFYLCASFSLIEDLNTEAFFGQGTRLTVV.

The table lists this clone with a few counts. The gene calls are TRBV5-5 and TRBJ2-5; 9 nucleotides align to TRBD1. J gave up 5 bases and V 3 bases, and 8 bases lay outside the gene matches. The CDR3 is 15 residues long. The germline V gene has CDR1 SGHKS and CDR2 YYEKEE (reference sequence). The CDR3 spells CASSSDRGELETQYF. CDR3 in DNA: TGTGCCAGCAGCTCCGACAGGGGGGAGCTGGAGACCCAGTACTTC. Together with reference TRBV5-5 and TRBJ2-5, the CDR3 gives the full variable domain: DAGVTQSPTHLIKTRGQQVTLRCSPISGHKSVSWYQQVLGQGPQFIFQYYEKEERGRGNFPDRFSARQFPNYSSELNVNALLLGDSALYLCASSSDRGELETQYFGPGTRLLVL.

This clone was detected only once. V and J are TRBV9 and TRBJ1-3; 7 bases fit TRBD1. Germline loops: CDR1 SGDLS, CDR2 YYNGEE. The junction had 5 bases not matched to a gene; V was cut back by 2 bases and J by 3 bases. The CDR3 is 15 amino acids. CDR3 loop: CASSVEYRGGNTIYF. CDR3 nucleotide sequence: TGTGCCAGCAGCGTCGAGTACAGGGGTGGAAACACCATATATTTT.

The chain is built from TRBV5-1 and TRBJ2-3, with 9 positions matching TRBD1. The CDR3 loop spans 15 amino acids. The trim removed 4 bases at V and 6 bases at J, leaving 9 bases unmatched. From germline, CDR1 is SGHRS and CDR2 YFSETQ. The CDR3: CASSIQGALADTQYF. The DNA of the CDR3 is TGCGCCAGCAGCATACAGGGGGCGCTTGCCGATACGCAGTATTTT.

The count of this clone is one. The rearrangement joins TRBV29-1 to TRBJ2-7; weak D call: TRBD1 (5 bases). This CDR3 contains 9 residues. Trimming left V 7 bases short and J 6 bases short, with 7 bases between. Germline V CDR1 and CDR2: SQVTM, ANQGSEA. The CDR3 DNA sequence: TGCAGCGGTAGGGGCGAGCAGTACTTC. It encodes CSGRGEQYF.

The chain links TRBV28 to TRBJ1-5; TRBD1 matches at 7 bases. With 3 bases clipped from V and 6 bases from J, the junction kept 5 bases outside the gene matches. The CDR3 consists of 14 residues. In germline, CDR1 is MDHEN, CDR2 SYDVKM. Here the CDR3 reads CASSLFAGGQPQHF. The DNA of the CDR3 is TGTGCCAGCAGTTTGTTTGCAGGGGGTCAGCCCCAGCATTTT.

This clone was picked up a small number of times. The chain carries TRBV7-9 and TRBJ1-4; 7 bases agree with TRBD1. This CDR3 has 16 residues. Germline V gene sequence: CDR1 SEHNR, CDR2 FQNEAQ (reference sequence). Trimming took 4 bases from V and 2 from J; bases not matched to a gene: 7. The CDR3 DNA is TGTGCCAGCAGCTCGCGACAGGGAAGGACTAATGAAAAACTGTTTTTT. It yields the protein CASSSRQGRTNEKLFF.

This clone was counted a few times. The chain has TRBV11-2 and TRBJ2-1; D gene unclear. The V gene's germline CDR1 is SGHAT and CDR2 FQNNGV. The CDR3 sequence is 13 residues long. V dropped 0 bases and J dropped 5 bases, with 5 bases sitting between them. The chain's CDR3 is CASSLDRNNEQFF. The CDR3 DNA is TGTGCCAGCAGCTTAGACAGGAACAATGAGCAGTTCTTC.

The V and J genes are TRBV4-1 and TRBJ2-3; the match to TRBD2 covers 8 bases. The V segment lost 0 bases and the J segment 5 bases; nucleotides outside the gene matches: 10. This CDR3 is 17 amino acids long. Germline loops: CDR1 MGHRA, CDR2 YSYEKL. CDR3 loop: CASSQDRFGGGRDTQYF. The CDR3 DNA follows: TGCGCCAGCAGCCAAGATCGATTCGGGGGGGGCCGAGATACGCAGTATTTT.

This chain joins TRBV19 and TRBJ1-2, with D tentatively TRBD1 (6 bases). The CDR3 consists of 15 residues. Germline CDR1 LNHDA, CDR2 SQIVND (reference sequence). With 6 bases removed from V and 8 bases from J, the gap between germline ends came to 22 bases. The chain's CDR3 is CASSGENFRGAGYTF. Written as DNA, the CDR3 is TGTGCCAGTAGCGGGGAAAACTTCAGGGGCGCAGGCTACACCTTC. Filled out from reference TRBV19 and TRBJ1-2, the complete variable domain reads DGGITQSPKYLFRKEGQNVTLSCEQNLNHDAMYWYRQDPGQGLRLIYYSQIVNDFQKGDIAEGYSVSREKKESFPLTVTSAQKNPTAFYLCASSGENFRGAGYTFGSGTRLTVV.

The chain has TRBV5-1 and TRBJ2-7; 7 bases are a match to TRBD1. Per germline, CDR1 SGHRS and CDR2 YFSETQ. Trimming at V came to 3 bases and at J to 3 bases, leaving 9 bases not matched to a gene. The CDR3 covers 15 residues. In DNA form, the CDR3 reads TGCGCCAGCAGCTGGCTATCGGGACAGAACTACGAGCAGTACTTC. Its translation is CASSWLSGQNYEQYF.

The chain employs TRBV2 and TRBJ1-2; D uncertain. Trimming shortened V by 4 bases and J by 3 bases, and 9 bases separated the two germline ends. This CDR3 comprises 13 residues. The germline CDR1 and CDR2 sequences are SNHLY and FYNNEI. DNA of the CDR3: TGTGCCAGCAGTGCTCGGGTTGACTATGGCTACACCTTC. Protein product: CASSARVDYGYTF.

The V and J genes are TRBV5-1 and TRBJ2-3; TRBD1 agrees at 9 bases. CDR1 is SGHRS, CDR2 YFSETQ, per germline. V shed 0 bases and J 6 bases; nucleotides not matched to a gene: 5. The CDR3 covers 15 residues. The chain's CDR3 is CASSLAGTGWDTQYF. The DNA for the CDR3 is TGCGCCAGCAGCTTGGCCGGGACAGGGTGGGATACGCAGTATTTT.

The chain joins TRBV11-3 to TRBJ2-1; no firm D call. The CDR3 is 13 amino acids. Per the germline V gene, CDR1 is SGHNT and CDR2 is YENEEA. Trimming took off 4 bases at V and 8 bases at J, with 12 bases between the two ends. DNA of the CDR3: TGTGCCAGCAGCTCACCCGACCAGGATGAGCAGTTCTTC. Protein sequence: CASSSPDQDEQFF.

DNA of the CDR3: TGCGCCAGCAGACCCGGAGAGGTTTCTTTCTTT. This gives the protein CASRPGEVSFF. The rearrangement joins TRBV10-2 to TRBJ1-1, with D unclear. The CDR3 loop spans 11 amino acids. The V end lost 6 bases, the J end lost 12 bases, and 14 bases lay between the germline ends. The germline gives CDR1 WSHSY, CDR2 SAAADI.

The chain carries TRBV7-2 and TRBJ2-3, with TRBD2 identical over 8 bases. Trimming cost V 8 bases and J 6 bases; bases outside gene matches: 10. Germline V gene data show CDR1 as SGHTA and CDR2 as FQGNSA. The CDR3 runs to 14 residues. The CDR3 region has the DNA TGTGCCAGCCTCGGGGGGGGTTTCCCCGATACGCAGTATTTT. It translates to CASLGGGFPDTQYF.

CDR3 sequence: CASSELGQGNTEAFF. The CDR3 DNA follows: TGTGCCAGCAGTGAACTTGGACAGGGGAACACTGAAGCTTTCTTT. V is TRBV6-1 and J is TRBJ1-1; 8 nucleotides line up with TRBD1. CDR3 size: 15 residues. J gave up 1 base and V 2 bases, and 3 bases lay outside the gene matches. The germline gives CDR1 MNHNS, CDR2 SASEGT.

This chain links TRBV2 with TRBJ2-3, with TRBD1 identical over 8 bases. The CDR3 covers 15 residues. Looked up from germline, CDR1 is SNHLY and CDR2 is FYNNEI. With V trimmed by 4 bases and J by 3 bases, 6 bases remained unmatched. CDR3 region: CASSVDRGRTDTQYF. The DNA for the CDR3 is TGTGCCAGCAGTGTTGACAGGGGTCGGACAGATACGCAGTATTTT.